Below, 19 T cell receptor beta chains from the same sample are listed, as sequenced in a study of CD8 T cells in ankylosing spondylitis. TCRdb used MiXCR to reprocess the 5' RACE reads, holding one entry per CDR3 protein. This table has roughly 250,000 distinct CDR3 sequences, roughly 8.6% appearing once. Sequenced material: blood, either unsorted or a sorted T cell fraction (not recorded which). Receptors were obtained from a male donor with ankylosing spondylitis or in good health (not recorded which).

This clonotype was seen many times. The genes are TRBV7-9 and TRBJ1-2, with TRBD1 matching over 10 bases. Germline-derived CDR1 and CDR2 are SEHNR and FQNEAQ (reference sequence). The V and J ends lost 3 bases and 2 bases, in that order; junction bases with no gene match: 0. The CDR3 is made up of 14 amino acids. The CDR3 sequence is CASSLGQGNYGYTF. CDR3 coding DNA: TGTGCCAGCAGCTTGGGACAGGGGAACTATGGCTACACCTTC.

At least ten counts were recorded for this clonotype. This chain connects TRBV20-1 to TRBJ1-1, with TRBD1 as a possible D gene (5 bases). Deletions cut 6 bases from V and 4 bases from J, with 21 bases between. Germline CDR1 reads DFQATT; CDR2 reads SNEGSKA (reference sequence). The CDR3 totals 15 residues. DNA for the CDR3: TGCAGTGCCAATTTCGGAGGGTCCGGGGGCACTGAAGCTTTCTTT. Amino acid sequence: CSANFGGSGGTEAFF.

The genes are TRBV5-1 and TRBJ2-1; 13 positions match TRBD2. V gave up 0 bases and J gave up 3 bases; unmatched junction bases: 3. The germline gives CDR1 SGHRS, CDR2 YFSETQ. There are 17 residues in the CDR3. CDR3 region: CASSLEGLAGNYNEQFF. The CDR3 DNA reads TGCGCCAGCAGCTTGGAGGGACTAGCGGGAAACTACAATGAGCAGTTCTTC.

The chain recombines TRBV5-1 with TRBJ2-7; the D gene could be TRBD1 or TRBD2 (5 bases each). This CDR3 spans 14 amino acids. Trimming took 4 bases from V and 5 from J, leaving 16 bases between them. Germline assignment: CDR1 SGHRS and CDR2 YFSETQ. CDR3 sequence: CASSRAGTKDEQYF. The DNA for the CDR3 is TGCGCCAGCAGCCGGGCCGGGACGAAGGACGAGCAGTACTTC.

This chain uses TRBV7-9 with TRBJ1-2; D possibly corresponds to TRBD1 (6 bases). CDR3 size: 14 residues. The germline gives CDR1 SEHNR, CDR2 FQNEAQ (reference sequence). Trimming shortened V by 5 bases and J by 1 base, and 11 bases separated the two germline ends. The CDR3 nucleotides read TGTGCCAGCAGCATCTCGGACAGTAACTATGGCTACACCTTC. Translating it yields CASSISDSNYGYTF.

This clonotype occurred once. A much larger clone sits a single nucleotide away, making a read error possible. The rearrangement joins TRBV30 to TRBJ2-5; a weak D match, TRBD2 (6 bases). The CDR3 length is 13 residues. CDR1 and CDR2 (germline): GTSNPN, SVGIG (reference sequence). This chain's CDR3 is CACSVSGLETQYF. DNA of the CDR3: TGTGCCTGTAGTGTAAGCGGGTTAGAGACCCAGTACTTC. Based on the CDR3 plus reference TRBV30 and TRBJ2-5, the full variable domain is SQTIHQWPATLVQPVGSPLSLECTVEGTSNPNLYWYRQAAGRGLQLLFYSVGIGQISSEVPQNLSASRPQDRQFILSSKKLLLSDSGFYLCACSVSGLETQYFGPGTRLLVL.

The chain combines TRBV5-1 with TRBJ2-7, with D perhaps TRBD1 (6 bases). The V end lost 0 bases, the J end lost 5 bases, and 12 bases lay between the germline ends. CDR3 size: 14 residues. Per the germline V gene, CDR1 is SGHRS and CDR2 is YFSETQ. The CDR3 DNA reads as TGCGCCAGCAGCTTGGCGGGACAAATGGACGAGCAGTACTTC. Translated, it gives CASSLAGQMDEQYF.

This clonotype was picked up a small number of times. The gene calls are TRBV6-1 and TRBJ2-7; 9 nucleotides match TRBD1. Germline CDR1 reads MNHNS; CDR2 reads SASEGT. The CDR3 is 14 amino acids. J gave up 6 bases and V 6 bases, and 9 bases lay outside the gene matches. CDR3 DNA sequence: TGTGCCAGCAGGAGGACAGGGGTCAGTTTCGAGCAGTACTTC. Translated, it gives CASRRTGVSFEQYF.

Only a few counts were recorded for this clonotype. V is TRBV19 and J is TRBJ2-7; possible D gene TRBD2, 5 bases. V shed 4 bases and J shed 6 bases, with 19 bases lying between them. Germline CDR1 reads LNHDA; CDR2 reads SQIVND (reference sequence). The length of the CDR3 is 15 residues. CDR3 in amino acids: CASSTPGPVGSEQYF. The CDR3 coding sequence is TGTGCCAGTAGTACTCCGGGCCCCGTGGGGAGCGAGCAGTACTTC. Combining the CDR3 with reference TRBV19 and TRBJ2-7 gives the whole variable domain DGGITQSPKYLFRKEGQNVTLSCEQNLNHDAMYWYRQDPGQGLRLIYYSQIVNDFQKGDIAEGYSVSREKKESFPLTVTSAQKNPTAFYLCASSTPGPVGSEQYFGPGTRLTVT.

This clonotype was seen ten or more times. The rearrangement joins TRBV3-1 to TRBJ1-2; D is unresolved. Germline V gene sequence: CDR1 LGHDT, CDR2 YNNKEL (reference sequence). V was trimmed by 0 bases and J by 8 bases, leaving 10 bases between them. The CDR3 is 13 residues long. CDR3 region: CASSQEESSGYTF. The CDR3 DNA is TGTGCCAGCAGCCAAGAGGAATCTTCCGGCTACACCTTC. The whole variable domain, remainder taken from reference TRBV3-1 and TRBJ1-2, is DTAVSQTPKYLVTQMGNDKSIKCEQNLGHDTMYWYKQDSKKFLKIMFSYNNKELIINETVPNRFSPKSPDKAHLNLHINSLELGDSAVYFCASSQEESSGYTFGSGTRLTVV.

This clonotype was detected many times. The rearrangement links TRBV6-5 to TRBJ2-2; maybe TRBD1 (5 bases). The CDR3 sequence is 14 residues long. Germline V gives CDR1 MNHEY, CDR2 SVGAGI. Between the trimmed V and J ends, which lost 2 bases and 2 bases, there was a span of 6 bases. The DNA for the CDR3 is TGTGCCAGCAGTTACACAGGCAACACCGGGGAGCTGTTTTTT. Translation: CASSYTGNTGELFF.

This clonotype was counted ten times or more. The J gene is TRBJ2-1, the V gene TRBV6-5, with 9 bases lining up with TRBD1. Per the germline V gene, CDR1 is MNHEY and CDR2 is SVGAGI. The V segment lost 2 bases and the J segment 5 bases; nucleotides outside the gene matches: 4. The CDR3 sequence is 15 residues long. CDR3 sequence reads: CASSYTGQGNNEQFF. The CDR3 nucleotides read TGTGCCAGCAGTTACACGGGACAGGGTAACAATGAGCAGTTCTTC.

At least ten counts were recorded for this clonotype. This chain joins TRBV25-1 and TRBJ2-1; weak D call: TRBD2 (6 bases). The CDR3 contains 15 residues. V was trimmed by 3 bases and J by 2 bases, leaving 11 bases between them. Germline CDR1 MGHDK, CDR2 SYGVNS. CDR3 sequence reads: CASSDSGTAYNEQFF. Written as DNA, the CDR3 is TGTGCCAGCAGTGATTCCGGGACTGCCTACAATGAGCAGTTCTTC.

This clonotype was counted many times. For the CDR3, the DNA is TGCGCCAGCAGCTTGATGGCGGGAGTGGGGGTAAATGAGCAGTTCTTC. This encodes CASSLMAGVGVNEQFF. The chain couples TRBV5-1 to TRBJ2-1; 7 nucleotides match TRBD2. The CDR3 length is 16 residues. J lost 7 bases, V lost 1 base, and 11 bases had no gene match. From germline, CDR1 is SGHRS and CDR2 YFSETQ. Full variable domain (rest looked up from reference TRBV5-1 and TRBJ2-1): KAGVTQTPRYLIKTRGQQVTLSCSPISGHRSVSWYQQTPGQGLQFLFEYFSETQRNKGNFPGRFSGRQFSNSRSEMNVSTLELGDSALYLCASSLMAGVGVNEQFFGPGTRLTVL.

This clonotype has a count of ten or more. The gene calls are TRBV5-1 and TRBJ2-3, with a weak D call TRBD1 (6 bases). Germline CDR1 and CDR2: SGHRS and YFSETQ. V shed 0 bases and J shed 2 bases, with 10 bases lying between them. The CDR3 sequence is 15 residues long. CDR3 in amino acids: CASSLEGQHTDTQYF. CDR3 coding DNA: TGCGCCAGCAGCTTGGAAGGACAGCACACAGATACGCAGTATTTT.

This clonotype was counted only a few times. This chain's CDR3 is CASSFAQLAGGPTDTQYF. The CDR3 region has the DNA TGTGCCAGCAGTTTCGCCCAGCTAGCGGGGGGGCCCACAGATACGCAGTATTTT. This chain links TRBV12-3 or TRBV12-4 with TRBJ2-3, with 12 bases fitting TRBD2. Trimming took 3 bases from V and 2 from J; bases not matched to a gene: 9. The CDR3 consists of 18 residues.

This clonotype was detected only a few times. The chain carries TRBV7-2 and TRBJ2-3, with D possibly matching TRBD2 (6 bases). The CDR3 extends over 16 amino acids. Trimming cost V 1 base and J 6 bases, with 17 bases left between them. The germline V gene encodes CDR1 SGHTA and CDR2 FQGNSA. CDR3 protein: CASSLEGLLAPDTQYF. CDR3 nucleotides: TGTGCCAGCAGCTTAGAGGGACTTTTGGCCCCGGATACGCAGTATTTT.

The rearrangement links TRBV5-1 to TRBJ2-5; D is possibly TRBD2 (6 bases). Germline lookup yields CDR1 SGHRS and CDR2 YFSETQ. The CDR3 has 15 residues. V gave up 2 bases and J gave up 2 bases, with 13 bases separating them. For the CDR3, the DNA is TGCGCCAGCAGCTTTGGCGGGGCGCAACAAGAGACCCAGTACTTC. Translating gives CASSFGGAQQETQYF. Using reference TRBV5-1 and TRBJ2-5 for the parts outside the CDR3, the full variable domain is KAGVTQTPRYLIKTRGQQVTLSCSPISGHRSVSWYQQTPGQGLQFLFEYFSETQRNKGNFPGRFSGRQFSNSRSEMNVSTLELGDSALYLCASSFGGAQQETQYFGPGTRLLVL.

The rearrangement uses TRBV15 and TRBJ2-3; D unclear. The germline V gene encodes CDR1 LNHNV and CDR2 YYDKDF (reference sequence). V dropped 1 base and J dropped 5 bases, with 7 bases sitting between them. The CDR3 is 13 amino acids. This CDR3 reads CATSRVQLDTQYF. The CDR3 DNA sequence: TGTGCCACCAGCAGAGTTCAGCTAGATACGCAGTATTTT.